A selection of T cell receptor beta chains follows, all from one sample in a study of T cell repertoires in cytomegalovirus infection. TCRdb fed the reads into MiXCR, producing one record per CDR3 protein. The sample contains 44,000 or so distinct CDR3 sequences, over 20% of which appear only once. For these TCRs, the target antigens are not known. This specimen consisted of CD8+ T cells from cultured PBMCs, obtained from culture after CMV antigen stimulation. The receptors derive from a human donor in good health (CMV status not recorded). Some clones in this sample may be carry-over from other donors' samples. Both conserved end residues are part of each CDR3. A D gene is named only where the DNA matches it firmly. Clone sizes are given selectively: once, few, many, or a class where the clone is expanded.

d_call,clone_size,v_call,j_call,cdr3_nt,cdr3_aa
-,-,TRBV7-2,TRBJ2-3,TGTGCCAGCACCCCTGGGCAACCCCTCACAGATACGCAGTATTTT,CASTPGQPLTDTQYF
-,-,TRBV27,TRBJ2-5,TGTGCCAGCAGTCCCCGAAATCAAGAGACCCAGTACTTC,CASSPRNQETQYF
-,few,TRBV5-1,TRBJ2-7,TGCGCCAGCAGCAACCCGACGAGGTTGGGGGGCAACGAGCAGTACTTC,CASSNPTRLGGNEQYF
-,-,TRBV4-1,TRBJ2-1,TGCGCCAGCAGCCACGTCGGGGGATACAATGAGCAGTTCTTC,CASSHVGGYNEQFF
TRBD2,few,TRBV6-5,TRBJ2-3,TGTGCCAGCAGTTACGGATTAGCGGGAGCTGAGGGCACAGATACGCAGTATTTT,CASSYGLAGAEGTDTQYF
-,many,TRBV11-2,TRBJ2-7,TGTGCCAGCAGCTATCAGGACTACGAGCAGTACTTC,CASSYQDYEQYF
-,-,TRBV4-1,TRBJ1-2,TGCGCCAGCAGCCAAGTAGGAACCTATGGCTACACCTTC,CASSQVGTYGYTF
-,few,TRBV6-6,TRBJ1-1,TGTGCCAGCGGGGCAGGGAGGGCTGAAGCTTTCTTT,CASGAGRAEAFF
-,-,TRBV12-3/TRBV12-4,TRBJ2-5,TGTGCCAGCAGTTGGCATTCACAGGAGACCCAGTACTTC,CASSWHSQETQYF
-,-,TRBV2,TRBJ2-3,TGTGCCACCCTTGACGCAGGGCGGCATGGGGATACGCAGTATTTT,CATLDAGRHGDTQYF
-,few,TRBV7-9,TRBJ1-3,TGTGCCAGCAGCTCACAGGGCTCCGGAAACACCATATATTTT,CASSSQGSGNTIYF
-,-,TRBV23-1,TRBJ1-6,TGCGCCAGCAGTCAATTGAGGAAAAAGCATTCACCCCTCCACTTT,CASSQLRKKHSPLHF
TRBD1,-,TRBV6-2/TRBV6-3,TRBJ2-5,TGTGCCAGCAGCCTGGACAGGGCTTTTATGACCCAGTACTTC,CASSLDRAFMTQYF
-,few,TRBV7-6,TRBJ2-1,TGTGCCAGCAGCCCAAGATGGAAGAGCTCCTACAATGAGCAGTTCTTC,CASSPRWKSSYNEQFF
TRBD1,-,TRBV7-6,TRBJ2-1,TGTGCCAGCAGCTTCGAGGGGGCGAGCTCCTACAATGAGCAGTTCTTC,CASSFEGASSYNEQFF
-,-,TRBV19,TRBJ1-4,TGTGCCAGTAGCGTGGCGGGGGAAAGTGAAAAACTGTTTTTT,CASSVAGESEKLFF
TRBD1,many,TRBV27,TRBJ2-4,TGTGCCAGCAGTACCATGACAGGGGTTCGGGGGAAAAACATTCAGTACTTC,CASSTMTGVRGKNIQYF
-,few,TRBV20-1,TRBJ2-7,TGCAGTGCTAGAGATTCTAAGGGCGATTACTACGAGCAGTACTTC,CSARDSKGDYYEQYF
-,few,TRBV6-4,TRBJ1-5,TGTGCGGACAACTCCCCGGGGCCCCAGCATTTT,CADNSPGPQHF
-,many,TRBV2,TRBJ2-1,TGTGCCAGCAGCCCCTTGAGCGGTGAGCAGTTCTTC,CASSPLSGEQFF
TRBD2,few,TRBV5-6,TRBJ2-1,TGTGCCAGCAGCCCGGGACTATCGATAATCAATGAGCAGTTCTTC,CASSPGLSIINEQFF
-,few,TRBV7-6,TRBJ1-3,TGTGCCAGCAGCTTAGGCGGGGCAGGAAACACCATATATTTT,CASSLGGAGNTIYF
-,-,TRBV15,TRBJ2-1,TGTGCCACCAGCAGAGATAAGAGGCTAGGACCCTACAATGAGCAGTTCTTC,CATSRDKRLGPYNEQFF
-,few,TRBV27,TRBJ2-2,TGTGCCAGCAGTCCCTCGCGCACCGGGGAGCTGTTTTTT,CASSPSRTGELFF
-,few,TRBV7-2,TRBJ2-1,TGTGCCAGCAGCTTACGATTAAGGGGATCCAATGAGCAGTTCTTC,CASSLRLRGSNEQFF
TRBD1,few,TRBV7-2,TRBJ2-7,TGTGCCAGCAGTCAAGGACAGGGCGCCTACGAGCAGTACTTC,CASSQGQGAYEQYF
TRBD1,many,TRBV7-9,TRBJ2-7,TGTGCCAGCAGCTTAGAAGACAGGGAAGGCTACGAGCAGTACTTC,CASSLEDREGYEQYF
-,-,TRBV7-9,TRBJ1-5,TGTGCCAGCAGCTCTGGGGCTTCCAATCAGCCCCAGCATTTT,CASSSGASNQPQHF
-,-,TRBV7-6,TRBJ2-3,TGTGCCAGCAGAAGTAACACAGATACGCAGTATTTT,CASRSNTDTQYF